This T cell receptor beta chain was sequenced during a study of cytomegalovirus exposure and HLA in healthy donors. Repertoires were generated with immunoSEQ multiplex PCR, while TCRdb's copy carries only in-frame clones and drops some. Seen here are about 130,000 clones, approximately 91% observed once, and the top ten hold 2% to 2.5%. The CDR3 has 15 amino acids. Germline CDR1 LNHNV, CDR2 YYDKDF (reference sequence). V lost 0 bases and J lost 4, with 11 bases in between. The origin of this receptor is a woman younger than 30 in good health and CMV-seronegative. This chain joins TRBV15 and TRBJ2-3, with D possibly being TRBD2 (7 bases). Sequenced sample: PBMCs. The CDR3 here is CATSRDRGAPDTQYF. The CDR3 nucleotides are TGTGCCACCAGCAGAGATCGGGGGGCACCAGATACGCAGTATTTT.